The T cell receptor (beta chain) described here comes from a study of technical replicates of blood from a handful of donors. There are 16 residues in the CDR3. Trimming took off 7 bases at V and 3 bases at J, with 19 bases between the two ends. Germline loops: CDR1 LNHDA, CDR2 SQIVND (reference sequence). Assay used: immunoSEQ multiplex PCR; TCRdb lists only in-frame clones, some missing. The data contain tens of thousands of clones, about 91% of them seen just once; the ten biggest clones take up less than 0.3%. Sequencing was performed on T cells isolated from PBMCs. The receptor comes from a human donor in good health. This chain uses TRBV19 with TRBJ1-5; weak D call: TRBD1 (6 bases). In nucleotides, the CDR3 is TGTGCCAGTAATTCGGGTAAGGACAGTAACAATCAGCCCCAGCATTTT. It translates to CASNSGKDSNNQPQHF.